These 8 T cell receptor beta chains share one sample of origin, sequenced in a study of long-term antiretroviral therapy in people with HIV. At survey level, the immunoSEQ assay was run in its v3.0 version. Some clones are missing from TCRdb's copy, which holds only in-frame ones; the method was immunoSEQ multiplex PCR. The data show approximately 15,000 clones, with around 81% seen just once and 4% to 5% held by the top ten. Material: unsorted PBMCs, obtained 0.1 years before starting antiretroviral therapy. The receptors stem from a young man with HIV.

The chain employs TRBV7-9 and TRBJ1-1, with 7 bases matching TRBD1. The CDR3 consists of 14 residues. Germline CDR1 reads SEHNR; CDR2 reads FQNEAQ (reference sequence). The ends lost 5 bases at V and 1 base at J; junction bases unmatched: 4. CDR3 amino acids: CASSEAGGNTEAFF. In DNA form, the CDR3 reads TGTGCCAGCAGCGAAGCAGGGGGGAACACTGAAGCTTTCTTT. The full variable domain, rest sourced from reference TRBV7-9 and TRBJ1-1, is DTGVSQNPRHKITKRGQNVTFRCDPISEHNRLYWYRQTLGQGPEFLTYFQNEAQLEKSRLLSDRFSAERPKGSFSTLEIQRTEQGDSAMYLCASSEAGGNTEAFFGQGTRLTVV.

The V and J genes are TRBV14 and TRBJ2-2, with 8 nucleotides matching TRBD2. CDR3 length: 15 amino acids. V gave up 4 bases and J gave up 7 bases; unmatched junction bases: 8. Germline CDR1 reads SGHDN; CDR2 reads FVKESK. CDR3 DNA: TGTGCCAGCAGCCTGACGGGAGGGCCTCACGGGGAGCTGTTTTTT. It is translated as CASSLTGGPHGELFF. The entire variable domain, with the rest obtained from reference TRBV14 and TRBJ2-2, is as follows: EAGVTQFPSHSVIEKGQTVTLRCDPISGHDNLYWYRRVMGKEIKFLLHFVKESKQDESGMPNNRFLAERTGGTYSTLKVQPAELEDSGVYFCASSLTGGPHGELFFGEGSRLTVL.

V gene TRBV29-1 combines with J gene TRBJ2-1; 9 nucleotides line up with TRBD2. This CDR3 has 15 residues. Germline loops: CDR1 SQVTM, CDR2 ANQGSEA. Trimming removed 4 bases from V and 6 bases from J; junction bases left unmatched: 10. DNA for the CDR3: TGCAGCGTTGTGTGGCTAGCGGGGCGAGTCAATGAGCAGTTCTTC. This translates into CSVVWLAGRVNEQFF.

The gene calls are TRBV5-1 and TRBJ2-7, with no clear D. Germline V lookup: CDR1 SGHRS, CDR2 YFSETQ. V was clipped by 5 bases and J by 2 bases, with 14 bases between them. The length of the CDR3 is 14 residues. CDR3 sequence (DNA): TGCGCCAGCAGTCCGGCAGGCGTCGCCTACGAGCAGTACTTC. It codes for CASSPAGVAYEQYF.

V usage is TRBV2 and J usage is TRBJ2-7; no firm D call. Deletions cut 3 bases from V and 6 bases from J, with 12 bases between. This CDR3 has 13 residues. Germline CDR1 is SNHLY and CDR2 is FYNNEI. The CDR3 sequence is CASSDQGFGEQYF. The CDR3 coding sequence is TGTGCCAGCAGTGACCAAGGGTTCGGCGAGCAGTACTTC.

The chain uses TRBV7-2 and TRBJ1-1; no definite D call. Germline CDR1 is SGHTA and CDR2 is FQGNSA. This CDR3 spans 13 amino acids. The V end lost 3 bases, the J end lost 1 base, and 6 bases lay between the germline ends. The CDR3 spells CASSLVWNTEAFF. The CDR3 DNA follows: TGTGCCAGCAGCTTGGTTTGGAACACTGAAGCTTTCTTT.

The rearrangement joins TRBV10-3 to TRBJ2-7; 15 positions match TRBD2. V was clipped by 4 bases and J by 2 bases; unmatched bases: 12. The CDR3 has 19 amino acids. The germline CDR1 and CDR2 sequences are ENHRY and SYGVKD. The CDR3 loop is CAISGPFGTSGGPPYEQYF. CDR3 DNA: TGTGCCATCAGTGGCCCGTTTGGGACTAGCGGGGGGCCGCCCTACGAGCAGTACTTC.

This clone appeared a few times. CDR3 in DNA: TGTGCCAGCAGCTGGGACGGATTTAGCAATCAGCCCCAGCATTTT. Translation: CASSWDGFSNQPQHF. V usage is TRBV6-6 and J usage is TRBJ1-5, with D possibly being TRBD1 (5 bases). V gave up 6 bases and J gave up 0 bases, with 12 bases separating them. Germline CDR1 reads MNHNY; CDR2 reads SVGAGI (reference sequence). This CDR3 is built from 15 residues.